The next 3 T cell receptor beta chains were all read from a single sample in a study of brain metastases from non-small cell lung cancer. Data came from immunoSEQ multiplex PCR; TCRdb stores just in-frame clones and leaves some out. This sample has around 450 clones; roughly 90% occur once, and the top ten carry approximately 8.8%. The material sequenced was primary lung tumor tissue. All receptors come from a donor over 35 with non-small cell lung cancer.

This chain links TRBV6-5 with TRBJ1-1; 7 bases agree with TRBD1. V shed 4 bases, J shed 4 bases, and the junction held 9 bases outside the gene matches. This CDR3 spans 15 amino acids. Germline CDR1 MNHEY, CDR2 SVGAGI. CDR3 sequence reads: CASSSVPGQPTEAFF. In DNA, the CDR3 is TGTGCCAGCAGTTCGGTCCCGGGACAGCCCACTGAAGCTTTCTTT.

CDR3 coding DNA: TGTGCCAGCAGCCTGGACAGGGCCGGGGAGCTGTTTTTT. Protein sequence: CASSLDRAGELFF. The chain links TRBV7-3 to TRBJ2-2; 8 bases line up with TRBD1. The trim removed 5 bases at V and 6 bases at J, leaving 2 bases unmatched. Germline V gives CDR1 SGHTA, CDR2 FQGTGA. The CDR3 contains 13 residues.

The CDR3 DNA reads TGTGCCAGCAGCCAAGGCGGGTCCTACGAGCAGTACTTC. The encoded protein is CASSQGGSYEQYF. The V and J genes are TRBV14 and TRBJ2-7, with a weak D call TRBD2 (5 bases). Trimming left V 1 base short and J 1 base short, with 5 bases between. The length of the CDR3 is 13 residues. Germline V lookup: CDR1 SGHDN, CDR2 FVKESK.